This paragraph covers one T cell receptor beta chain sequence. Antigen unknown. This specimen comes from a study of identical twins. TCRdb ran MiXCR on the 5' RACE reads and lists one entry per CDR3 protein. The repertoire holds about 890,000 distinct CDR3 sequences, with over 9% as singletons. Germline V gives CDR1 SGHRS, CDR2 YFSETQ. The CDR3 covers 17 residues. Trimming took off 4 bases at V and 0 bases at J, with 14 bases between the two ends. Findings and caveats of the study: Twins shared beta out-of-frame sequences in excess, but this excess was weaker.

Each donor was a healthy Caucasian. The same data also went into a second study, on yellow fever vaccine responses in identical twins.

This sequence joins TRBV5-1 and TRBJ2-6; D is perhaps TRBD1 (7 bases). The sample was PBMCs. This TCR derives from a young woman in good health. CDR3 bases: TGCGCCAGCAGCCCATGGCAGGGGGGCTCTGGGGCCAACGTCCTGACTTTC. This codes for CASSPWQGGSGANVLTF.